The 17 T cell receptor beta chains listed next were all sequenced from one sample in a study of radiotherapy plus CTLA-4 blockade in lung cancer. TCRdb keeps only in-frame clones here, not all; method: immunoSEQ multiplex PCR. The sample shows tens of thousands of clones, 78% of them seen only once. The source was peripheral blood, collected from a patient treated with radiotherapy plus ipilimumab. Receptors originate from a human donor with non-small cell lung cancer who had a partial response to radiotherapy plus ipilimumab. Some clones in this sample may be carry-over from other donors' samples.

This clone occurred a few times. The CDR3 region has the DNA TGTGCCAGCTCATCAGGGACTAGCGGTGCTGAGACCCAGTACTTC. Protein product: CASSSGTSGAETQYF. J is TRBJ2-5 and V is TRBV18, with 11 positions matching TRBD2. CDR1 is KGHSH, CDR2 LQKENI, per germline. This CDR3 is built from 15 residues. J gave up 5 bases and V 5 bases, and 7 bases lay outside the gene matches.

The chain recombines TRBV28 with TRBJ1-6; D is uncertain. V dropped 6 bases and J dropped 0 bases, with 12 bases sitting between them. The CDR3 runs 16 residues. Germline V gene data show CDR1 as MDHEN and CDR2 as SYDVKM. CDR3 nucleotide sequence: TGTGCCAGCAGCTCCTCCGGGAGCTCCTATAATTCACCCCTCCACTTT. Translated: CASSSSGSSYNSPLHF.

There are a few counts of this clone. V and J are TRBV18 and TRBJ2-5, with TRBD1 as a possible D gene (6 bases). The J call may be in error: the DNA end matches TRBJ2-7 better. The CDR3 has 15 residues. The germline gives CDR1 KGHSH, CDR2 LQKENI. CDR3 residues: CASSPARTDESEQYF. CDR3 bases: TGTGCCAGCTCACCCGCTAGGACAGACGAAAGCGAGCAGTACTTC.

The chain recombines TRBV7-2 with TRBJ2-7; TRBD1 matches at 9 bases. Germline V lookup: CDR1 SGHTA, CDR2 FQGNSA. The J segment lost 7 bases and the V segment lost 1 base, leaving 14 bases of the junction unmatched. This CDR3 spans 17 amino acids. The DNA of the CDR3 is TGTGCCAGCAGCTTAGGAAGTTCGGGACAGGGAGCACCAGAGCAGTACTTC. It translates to CASSLGSSGQGAPEQYF.

Written as DNA, the CDR3 is TGTGCCAGCAGTGTTCGGGGGACCGAGAAGGGGACCCAGTACTTC. Its translation: CASSVRGTEKGTQYF. This sequence joins TRBV6-1 and TRBJ2-5; D perhaps matches TRBD2 (6 bases). The germline V gene has CDR1 MNHNS and CDR2 SASEGT. This CDR3 has 15 amino acids. Between the trimmed V and J ends, which lost 4 bases and 7 bases, there was a span of 19 bases.

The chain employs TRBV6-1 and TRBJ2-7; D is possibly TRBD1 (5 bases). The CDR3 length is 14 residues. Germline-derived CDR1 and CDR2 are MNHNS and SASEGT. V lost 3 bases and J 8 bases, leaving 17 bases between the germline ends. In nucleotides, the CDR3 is TGTGCCAGCAGTGACCGTCCGACAAGGGGCAAGCAGTACTTC. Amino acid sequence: CASSDRPTRGKQYF.

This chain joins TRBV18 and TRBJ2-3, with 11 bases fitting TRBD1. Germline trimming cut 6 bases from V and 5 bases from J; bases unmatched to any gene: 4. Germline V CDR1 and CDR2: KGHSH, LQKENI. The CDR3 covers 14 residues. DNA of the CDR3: TGTGCCAGCTCCCGGACAGGGGGCCAAGATACGCAGTATTTT. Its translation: CASSRTGGQDTQYF.

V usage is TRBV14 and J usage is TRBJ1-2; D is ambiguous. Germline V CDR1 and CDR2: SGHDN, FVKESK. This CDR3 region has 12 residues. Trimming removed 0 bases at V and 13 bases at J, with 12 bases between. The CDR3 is CASSQDRTLGTF. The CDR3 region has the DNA TGTGCCAGCAGCCAAGATAGGACTCTAGGCACCTTC.

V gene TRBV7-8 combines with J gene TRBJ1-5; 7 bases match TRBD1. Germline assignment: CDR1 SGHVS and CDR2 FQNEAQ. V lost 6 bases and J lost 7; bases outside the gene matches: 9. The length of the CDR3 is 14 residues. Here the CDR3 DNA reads TGTGCCAGCAGGGCAACAGGGGATTGGCAGCCCCAGCATTTT. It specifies CASRATGDWQPQHF.

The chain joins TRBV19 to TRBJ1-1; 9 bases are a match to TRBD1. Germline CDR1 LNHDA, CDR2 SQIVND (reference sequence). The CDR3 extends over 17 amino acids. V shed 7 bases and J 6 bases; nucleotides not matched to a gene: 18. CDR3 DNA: TGTGCCAGTACTAAGGGGGGACAGGGAGATCAATTTTCTGAAGCTTTCTTT. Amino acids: CASTKGGQGDQFSEAFF.

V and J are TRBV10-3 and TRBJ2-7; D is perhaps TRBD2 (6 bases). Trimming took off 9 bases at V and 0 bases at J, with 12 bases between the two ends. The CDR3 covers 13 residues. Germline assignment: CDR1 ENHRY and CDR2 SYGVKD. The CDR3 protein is CAIGRGTSYEQYF. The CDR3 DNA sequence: TGTGCCATAGGTCGCGGGACCTCCTACGAGCAGTACTTC.

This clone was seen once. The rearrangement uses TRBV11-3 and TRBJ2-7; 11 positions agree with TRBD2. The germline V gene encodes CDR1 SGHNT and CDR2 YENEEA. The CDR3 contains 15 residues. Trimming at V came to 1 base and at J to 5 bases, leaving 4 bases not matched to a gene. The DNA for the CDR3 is TGTGCCAGCAGCTTAGCCGGGACTAGCGGTAACGAGCAGTACTTC. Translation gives CASSLAGTSGNEQYF.

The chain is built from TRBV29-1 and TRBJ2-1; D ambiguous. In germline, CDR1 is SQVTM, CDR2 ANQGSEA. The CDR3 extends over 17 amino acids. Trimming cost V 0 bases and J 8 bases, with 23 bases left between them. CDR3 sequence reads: CSVEDLTGPTGRDEQFF. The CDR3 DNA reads TGCAGCGTTGAAGATCTTACTGGTCCCACCGGCCGGGATGAGCAGTTCTTC.

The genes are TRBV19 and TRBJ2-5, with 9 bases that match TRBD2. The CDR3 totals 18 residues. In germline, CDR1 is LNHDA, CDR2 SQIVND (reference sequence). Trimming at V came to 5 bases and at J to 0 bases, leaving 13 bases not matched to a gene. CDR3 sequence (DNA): TGTGCCAGTAGTTGGCGGGGGGGCCGGGTTGGGAACCAAGAGACCCAGTACTTC. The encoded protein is CASSWRGGRVGNQETQYF.

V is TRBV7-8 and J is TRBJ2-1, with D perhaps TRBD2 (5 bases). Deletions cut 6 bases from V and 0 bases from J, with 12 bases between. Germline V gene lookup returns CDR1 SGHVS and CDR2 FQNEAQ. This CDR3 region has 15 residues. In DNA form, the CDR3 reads TGTGCCAGCAGGGAAGGAGGTAGCTCCTACAATGAGCAGTTCTTC. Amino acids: CASREGGSSYNEQFF.

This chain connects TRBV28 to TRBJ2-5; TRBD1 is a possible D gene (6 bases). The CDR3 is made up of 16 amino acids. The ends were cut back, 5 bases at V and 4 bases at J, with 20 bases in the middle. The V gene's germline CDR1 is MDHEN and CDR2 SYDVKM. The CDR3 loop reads CASSPSTGIVSETQYF. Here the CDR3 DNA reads TGTGCCAGCAGTCCTTCCACAGGGATTGTCTCAGAGACCCAGTACTTC.

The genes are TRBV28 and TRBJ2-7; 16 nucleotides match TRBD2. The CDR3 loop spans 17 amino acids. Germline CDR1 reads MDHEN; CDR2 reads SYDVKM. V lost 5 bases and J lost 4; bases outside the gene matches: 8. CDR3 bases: TGTGCCAGCAGTAAAGGGACTAGCGGGAGGGCCGGGTACGAGCAGTACTTC. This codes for CASSKGTSGRAGYEQYF.